This TCR beta chain was recovered during a study of OX40 agonist ivuxolimab in advanced cancers. Study at large: Dose-escalation patients suffered from hepatocellular carcinoma, melanoma, renal cell or head and neck cancer. Study observations and caveats: Clones of CD4+ and CD8+ blood T cells grew by week 6 at doses of 0.1 to 3.0 mg/kg. Still undetermined is the antigen specificity of the expanded peripheral T cells.

V was pared by 2 bases and J by 2 bases, with 1 base between. Germline V gene lookup returns CDR1 SGHAT and CDR2 FQNNGV. This CDR3 has 11 amino acids. Comment on this clone: Its target is not known.

The protocol was immunoSEQ multiplex PCR, while the TCRdb copy is restricted to in-frame clones and leaves out a portion. This table holds about 90,000 clones, 75% to 90% found once. The chain carries TRBV11-2 and TRBJ2-7; D unclear. The specimen comprised CD4+ or CD8+ T cells sorted from blood, sampled in a trial of the OX40 agonist ivuxolimab. This TCR was sampled from an adult with an advanced solid tumor such as melanoma, head and neck, liver or kidney cancer. The CDR3 spells CASSLTYEQYF. The CDR3 nucleotides read TGTGCCAGCAGCTTAACCTACGAGCAGTACTTC.